One sample yielded the 20 T cell receptor beta chains listed below, sequenced in a study of blood T cells in healthy people across ages. The use of a sample-barcoded 5' primer and a J-beta primer mix characterized a second PCR of roughly 6 to 12 cycles. TCRdb reprocessed the 5' RACE reads with MiXCR, giving one entry per CDR3 protein. Among 980,000 or so distinct CDR3 sequences listed, roughly 43% were seen once. The specimen sequenced was blood. The receptor source for this set is a man aged 25 to 45 in good health.

The gene calls are TRBV20-1 and TRBJ2-1, with no clear D. Germline CDR1 reads DFQATT; CDR2 reads SNEGSKA (reference sequence). CDR3 length equals 15 residues. Trimming cost V 1 base and J 5 bases, with 15 bases left between them. Written as DNA, the CDR3 is TGCAGTGCTAGAGGGATAGCCGGGTTGCACAATGAGCAGTTCTTC. Translation: CSARGIAGLHNEQFF.

DNA of the CDR3: TGTGCCAGCAGGAGAGACAGAGAAGCTTTCTTT. It yields the protein CASRRDREAFF. The J gene is TRBJ1-1, the V gene TRBV7-2; a possible D gene is TRBD1 (5 bases). From germline, CDR1 is SGHTA and CDR2 FQGNSA. V was shortened by 6 bases and J by 8 bases, with 10 bases between the two germline ends. The CDR3 loop spans 11 amino acids.

This clonotype has a handful of counts. The CDR3 spells CASSLRRVGYEQYF. The CDR3 DNA reads as TGTGCCAGCAGTTTACGGAGGGTTGGATACGAGCAGTACTTC. The J gene is TRBJ2-7, the V gene TRBV27; tentative D call: TRBD2 (6 bases). The CDR3 contains 14 residues. The V end lost 2 bases, the J end lost 4 bases, and 12 bases lay between the germline ends. Germline CDR1 is MNHEY and CDR2 is SMNVEV (reference sequence).

The chain links TRBV6-1 to TRBJ2-4; D not resolved. The CDR3 covers 16 residues. Per germline, CDR1 MNHNS and CDR2 SASEGT. Trimming took 3 bases from V and 0 from J, leaving 12 bases between them. The CDR3 nucleotides are TGTGCCAGCAGTGAGTGGACCGAGCTAGCCAAAAACATTCAGTACTTC. Its protein is CASSEWTELAKNIQYF.

In nucleotides, the CDR3 is TGTGCCAGCAGCCGAGGAGCCAACACAGATACGCAGTATTTT. This codes for CASSRGANTDTQYF. The rearrangement uses TRBV6-4 and TRBJ2-3; D is ambiguous. Germline V lookup: CDR1 MRHNA, CDR2 SNTAGT. The CDR3 is 14 residues long. V gave up 6 bases and J gave up 2 bases, with 12 bases separating them.

This chain connects TRBV2 to TRBJ1-1; D not resolved. The V gene's germline CDR1 is SNHLY and CDR2 FYNNEI. V shed 6 bases and J shed 5 bases, with 13 bases lying between them. This CDR3 has 13 amino acids. The CDR3 DNA reads TGTGCCAGCAGCCCCGAGGGAAAAACTGAAGCTTTCTTT. This gives the protein CASSPEGKTEAFF.

Ten or more counts support this clonotype. The chain uses TRBV6-5 and TRBJ2-7; the match to TRBD1 covers 11 bases. The CDR3 totals 15 residues. V lost 2 bases, J lost 3 bases, and 3 bases stayed unmatched. Germline CDR1 reads MNHEY; CDR2 reads SVGAGI. This CDR3 is CASSYGGTGGYEQYF. The CDR3 DNA reads TGTGCCAGCAGTTACGGAGGGACAGGGGGCTACGAGCAGTACTTC.

J is TRBJ1-2 and V is TRBV28; TRBD1 might be the D (5 bases). Trimming stripped 3 bases from V and 4 bases from J, with 9 bases between. The CDR3 spans 13 residues. Germline lookup yields CDR1 MDHEN and CDR2 SYDVKM. CDR3 sequence reads: CASSFSDSYGYTF. DNA of the CDR3: TGTGCCAGCAGTTTCAGCGACAGCTATGGCTACACCTTC.

J is TRBJ2-1 and V is TRBV7-9, with 10 bases identical to TRBD2. The CDR3 length is 14 residues. V shed 2 bases, J shed 9 bases, and the junction held 4 bases outside the gene matches. CDR1 and CDR2 (germline): SEHNR, FQNEAQ (reference sequence). CDR3 coding DNA: TGTGCCAGCAGCTTACTAGCGGGGGATTTTGAGCAGTTCTTC. Protein: CASSLLAGDFEQFF. The whole variable domain, remainder taken from reference TRBV7-9 and TRBJ2-1, is DTGVSQNPRHKITKRGQNVTFRCDPISEHNRLYWYRQTLGQGPEFLTYFQNEAQLEKSRLLSDRFSAERPKGSFSTLEIQRTEQGDSAMYLCASSLLAGDFEQFFGPGTRLTVL.

This clonotype was recorded many times. This chain connects TRBV19 to TRBJ1-1, with unresolved D. The germline V gene has CDR1 LNHDA and CDR2 SQIVND (reference sequence). V lost 5 bases and J lost 4, with 11 bases in between. This CDR3 has 13 amino acids. The CDR3 loop is CASSEEQSTEAFF. CDR3 sequence (DNA): TGTGCCAGTAGTGAGGAACAGAGCACTGAAGCTTTCTTT.

The chain has TRBV28 and TRBJ2-5, with TRBD2 identical over 11 bases. The J call may be wrong; the DNA end is better matched by TRBJ2-7. The CDR3 consists of 16 residues. CDR1 and CDR2 (germline): MDHEN, SYDVKM. The CDR3: CASSFYVSSGGLEQYF. The CDR3, as DNA: TGTGCCAGCAGTTTTTATGTCTCTAGCGGGGGGCTCGAGCAGTACTTC.

The rearrangement joins TRBV3-1 to TRBJ1-1; D is possibly TRBD1 (5 bases). Per germline, CDR1 LGHDT and CDR2 YNNKEL (reference sequence). The CDR3 runs 17 residues. V was shortened by 0 bases and J by 4 bases, with 18 bases between the two germline ends. Here the CDR3 DNA reads TGTGCCAGCAGCCAAGATCACTCCCCCCAGGGCCGCACTGAAGCTTTCTTT. Its protein is CASSQDHSPQGRTEAFF.

The chain couples TRBV28 to TRBJ2-4, with D possibly matching TRBD1 (6 bases). Germline CDR1 and CDR2: MDHEN and SYDVKM. This CDR3 is built from 13 residues. Trimming removed 6 bases from V and 13 bases from J, with 19 bases in between. CDR3 amino acids: CASSGVGASEQYF. The CDR3 DNA reads as TGTGCCAGCAGCGGGGTGGGGGCGAGTGAGCAGTACTTC.

This clonotype appeared a single time. The CDR3: CASSLRQTQFF. CDR3 DNA sequence: TGTGCCAGCAGCCTTAGACAGACTCAGTTCTTC. The chain couples TRBV7-2 to TRBJ2-1; a possible D gene is TRBD1 (5 bases). Trimming stripped 5 bases from V and 13 bases from J, with 12 bases between. The CDR3 has 11 residues. Germline-derived CDR1 and CDR2 are SGHTA and FQGNSA. Variable domain in full (rest from reference TRBV7-2 and TRBJ2-1): GAGVSQSPSNKVTEKGKDVELRCDPISGHTALYWYRQSLGQGLEFLIYFQGNSAPDKSGLPSDRFSAERTGGSVSTLTIQRTQQEDSAVYLCASSLRQTQFFGPGTRLTVL.

At least ten counts were recorded for this clonotype. The chain carries TRBV5-1 and TRBJ1-1; 7 positions agree with TRBD1. The CDR3 is 14 amino acids. V dropped 3 bases and J dropped 1; count of bases not matched to a gene: 3. Germline V gene lookup returns CDR1 SGHRS and CDR2 YFSETQ. The DNA for the CDR3 is TGCGCCAGCAGCTCGGGACAGCCGAACACTGAAGCTTTCTTT. Encoded protein: CASSSGQPNTEAFF.

On this clonotype: One end of the junction fails to match germline, which may point to a read error. CDR3 bases: TGTGCCAGCAGCCTACGCCGGGACAGCTTCACAGAGACGCAGTATTTT. This sequence encodes CASSLRRDSFTETQYF. The rearrangement joins TRBV11-2 to TRBJ2-3; 7 bases match TRBD1. The CDR3 spans 16 residues. From germline, CDR1 is SGHAT and CDR2 FQNNGV.

The V gene is TRBV3-1, the J gene TRBJ2-1, with unresolved D. This CDR3 region has 15 residues. Germline CDR1 reads LGHDT; CDR2 reads YNNKEL (reference sequence). Deletions cut 3 bases from V and 7 bases from J, with 16 bases between. CDR3 DNA: TGTGCCAGCAGCCAGGGCCTCGTCTATTGGAATGAGCAGTTCTTC. This sequence encodes CASSQGLVYWNEQFF.

The chain uses TRBV10-3 and TRBJ2-7; D unclear. Trimming cost V 5 bases and J 2 bases, with 7 bases left between them. The CDR3 sequence is 12 residues long. Germline V gives CDR1 ENHRY, CDR2 SYGVKD. CDR3 bases: TGTGCCATCAGTACTGGGACCTACGAGCAGTACTTC. It encodes CAISTGTYEQYF.

The chain joins TRBV4-1 to TRBJ1-4, with TRBD1 matching 7 bases. V shed 4 bases, J shed 7 bases, and the junction held 6 bases outside the gene matches. This CDR3 is built from 14 residues. From germline, CDR1 is MGHRA and CDR2 YSYEKL. CDR3 sequence: CASSRGQSSEKLFF. The CDR3, as DNA: TGCGCCAGCAGCCGGGGACAGAGTAGTGAAAAACTGTTTTTT.

This clonotype showed up just a few times. The rearrangement links TRBV9 to TRBJ2-5, with TRBD2 matching 7 bases. Germline V gene lookup returns CDR1 SGDLS and CDR2 YYNGEE. J gave up 2 bases and V 0 bases, and 4 bases lay outside the gene matches. The CDR3 is made up of 15 amino acids. CDR3: CASSVAAGVQETQYF. The CDR3 bases are TGTGCCAGCAGCGTAGCGGCGGGGGTACAAGAGACCCAGTACTTC.